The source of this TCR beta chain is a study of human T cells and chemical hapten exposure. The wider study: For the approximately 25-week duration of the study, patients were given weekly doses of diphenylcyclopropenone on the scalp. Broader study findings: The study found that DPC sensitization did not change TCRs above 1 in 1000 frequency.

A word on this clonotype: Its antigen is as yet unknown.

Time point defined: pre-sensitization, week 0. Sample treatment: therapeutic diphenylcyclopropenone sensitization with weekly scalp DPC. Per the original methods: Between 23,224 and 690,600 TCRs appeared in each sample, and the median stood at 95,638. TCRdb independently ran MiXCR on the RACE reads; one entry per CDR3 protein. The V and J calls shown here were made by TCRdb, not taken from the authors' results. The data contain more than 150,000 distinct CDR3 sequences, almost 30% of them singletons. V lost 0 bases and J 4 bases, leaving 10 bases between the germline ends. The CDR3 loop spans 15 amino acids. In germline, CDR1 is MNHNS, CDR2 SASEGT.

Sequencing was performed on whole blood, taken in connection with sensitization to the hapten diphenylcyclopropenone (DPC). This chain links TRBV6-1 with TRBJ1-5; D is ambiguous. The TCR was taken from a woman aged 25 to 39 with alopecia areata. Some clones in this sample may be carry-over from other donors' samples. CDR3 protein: CASSEAHYGNQPQHF. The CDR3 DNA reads TGTGCCAGCAGTGAAGCGCATTATGGGAATCAGCCCCAGCATTTT.